This T cell receptor (beta chain) stems from a study of breast tumors, draining lymph nodes, adjacent tissues. Study observations and caveats: Data fit most tumor T cells coming from lymph node, expanding in tumor. Compared with lymph nodes, tumors were less diverse; compared with nontumor tissue, more.

Each CDR3 protein gets one entry after TCRdb re-called the multiplex PCR reads with MiXCR. This table holds 50,000 to 55,000 distinct CDR3 sequences, around 45% found once. CDR1 and CDR2 from the germline V gene are LNHDA and SQIVND (reference sequence). The CDR3 is 16 amino acids. V gave up 3 bases and J gave up 4 bases; unmatched junction bases: 6. Ten or more counts support this clonotype. Its antigen remains unknown. The sequence came from a female donor with breast cancer. Some clones in this sample may be carry-over from other donors' samples. The rearrangement uses TRBV19 and TRBJ2-7, with 13 bases lining up with TRBD2. The sample taken for sequencing was breast tumor tissue. The CDR3 is CASSISTSGRGYEQYF. DNA for the CDR3: TGTGCCAGTAGTATTAGTACTAGCGGGAGGGGATACGAGCAGTACTTC.